This T cell receptor beta chain was recorded in a study of cytomegalovirus exposure and HLA in healthy donors. TCRdb's copy holds only in-frame clones and misses some; the assay was immunoSEQ multiplex PCR. The top ten clones hold 3% to 4% of a sample with about 73,000 clones, around 90% of them seen once. Germline trimming cut 0 bases from V and 1 base from J; bases unmatched to any gene: 5. The CDR3 covers 16 residues. CDR1 and CDR2 from the germline V gene are SGHKS and YYEKEE (reference sequence). This clonotype was sampled from a woman aged 18-29 years in good health and CMV-seropositive. Sample: PBMCs. This chain links TRBV5-5 with TRBJ1-1; 8 bases map to TRBD1. The CDR3 DNA follows: TGTGCCAGCAGCTTGGTTCAGGGGGCTTCGAACACTGAAGCTTTCTTT. Protein: CASSLVQGASNTEAFF.